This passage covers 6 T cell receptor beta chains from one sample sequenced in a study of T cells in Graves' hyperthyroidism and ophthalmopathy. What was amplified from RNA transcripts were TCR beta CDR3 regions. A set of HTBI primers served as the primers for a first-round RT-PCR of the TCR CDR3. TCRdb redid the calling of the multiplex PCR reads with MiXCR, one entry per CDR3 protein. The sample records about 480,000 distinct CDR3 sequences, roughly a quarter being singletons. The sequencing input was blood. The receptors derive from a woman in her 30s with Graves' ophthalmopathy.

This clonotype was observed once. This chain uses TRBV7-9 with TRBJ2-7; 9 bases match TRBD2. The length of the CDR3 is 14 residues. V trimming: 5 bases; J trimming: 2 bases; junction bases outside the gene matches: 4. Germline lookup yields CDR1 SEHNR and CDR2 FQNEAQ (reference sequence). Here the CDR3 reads CASSASGMTYEQYF. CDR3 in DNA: TGTGCCAGCAGCGCTAGCGGGATGACCTACGAGCAGTACTTC.

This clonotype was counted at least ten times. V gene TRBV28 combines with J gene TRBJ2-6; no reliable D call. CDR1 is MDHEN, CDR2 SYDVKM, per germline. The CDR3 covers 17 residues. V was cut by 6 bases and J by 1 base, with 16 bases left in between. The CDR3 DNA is TGTGCCAGCAGGGGTGGAAAGCTAACATCTGGGGCCAACGTCCTGACTTTC. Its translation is CASRGGKLTSGANVLTF.

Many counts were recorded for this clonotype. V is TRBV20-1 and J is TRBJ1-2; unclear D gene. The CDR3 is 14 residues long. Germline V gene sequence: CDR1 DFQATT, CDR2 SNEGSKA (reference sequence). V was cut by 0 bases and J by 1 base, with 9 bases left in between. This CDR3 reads CSARDPDNNYGYTF. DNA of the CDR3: TGCAGTGCTAGAGACCCCGACAATAACTATGGCTACACCTTC.

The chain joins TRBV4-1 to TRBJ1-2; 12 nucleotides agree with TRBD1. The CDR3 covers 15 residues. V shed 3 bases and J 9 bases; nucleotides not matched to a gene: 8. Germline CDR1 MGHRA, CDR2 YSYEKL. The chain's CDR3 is CASSHPGQGAKSYTF. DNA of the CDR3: TGCGCCAGCAGCCATCCGGGACAGGGGGCGAAGAGCTACACCTTC.

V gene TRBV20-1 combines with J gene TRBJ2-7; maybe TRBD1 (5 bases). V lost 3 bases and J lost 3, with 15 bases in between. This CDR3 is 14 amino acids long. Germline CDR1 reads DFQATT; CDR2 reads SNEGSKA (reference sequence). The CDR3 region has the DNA TGCAGTGCTAGCGTGCAAGGGGCGTTCTACGAGCAGTACTTC. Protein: CSASVQGAFYEQYF.

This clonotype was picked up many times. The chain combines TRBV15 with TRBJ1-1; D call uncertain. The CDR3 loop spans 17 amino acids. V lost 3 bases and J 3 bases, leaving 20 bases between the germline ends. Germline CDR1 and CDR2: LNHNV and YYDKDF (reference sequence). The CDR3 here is CATSSQTREGWDTEAFF. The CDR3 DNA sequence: TGTGCCACCAGCAGTCAAACCCGAGAGGGTTGGGACACTGAAGCTTTCTTT.